The T cell receptor beta chain described here comes from a study of OX40 agonist ivuxolimab in advanced cancers. Study as a whole: Ivuxolimab, which patients received intravenously every 2 weeks, was dosed at 0.01 to 10 mg/kg. Study observations and caveats: Low normalized clonal expansion also occurred in some nonresponding patients. CD4+ and CD8+ blood T cells expanded clonally by week 6 at 0.1 to 3.0 mg/kg.

V was pared by 6 bases and J by 4 bases, with 18 bases between. The CDR3 is 15 residues long. Germline V CDR1 and CDR2: SNHLY, FYNNEI. Turning to this clone: Its specificity is not known.

Sequencing used immunoSEQ multiplex PCR; TCRdb keeps in-frame clones, though not all of them. Of roughly 59,000 clones detected, over 75% appear once; the ten largest clones hold around 5.1%. The timepoints at which blood was sampled were baseline, cycle 4 day 1, and cycle 7 day 1. The starting material was CD4+ or CD8+ T cells sorted from blood, obtained in a trial of the OX40 agonist ivuxolimab. The source of this sequence is an adult with an advanced solid tumor such as melanoma, head and neck, liver or kidney cancer. The chain links TRBV2 to TRBJ2-5; D is perhaps TRBD2 (6 bases). The CDR3 DNA sequence: TGTGCCAGCAGGGAGGGGCCTCTAATCAGAGAGACCCAGTACTTC. Translation: CASREGPLIRETQYF.